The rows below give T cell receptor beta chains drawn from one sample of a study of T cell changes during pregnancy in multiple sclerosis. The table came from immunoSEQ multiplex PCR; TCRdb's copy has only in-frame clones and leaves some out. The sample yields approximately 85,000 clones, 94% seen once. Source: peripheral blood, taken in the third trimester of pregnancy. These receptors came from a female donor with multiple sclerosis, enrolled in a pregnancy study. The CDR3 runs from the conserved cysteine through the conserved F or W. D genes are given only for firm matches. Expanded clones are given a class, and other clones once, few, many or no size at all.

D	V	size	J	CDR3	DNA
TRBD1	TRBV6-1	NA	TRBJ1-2	CASTGTGKGGYTF	TGTGCCAGCACTGGGACAGGGAAGGGTGGCTACACCTTC
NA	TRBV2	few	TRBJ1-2	CASSDGARVGGGYTF	TGTGCCAGCAGTGATGGGGCCAGGGTGGGTGGTGGCTACACCTTC
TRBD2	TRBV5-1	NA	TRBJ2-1	CASSPGEGGVSWNEQFF	TGCGCCAGCAGCCCCGGGGAGGGTGGGGTTTCGTGGAATGAGCAGTTCTTC
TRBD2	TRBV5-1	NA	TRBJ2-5	CASSTGTSGGETQYF	TGCGCCAGCAGCACCGGGACTAGCGGGGGGGAGACCCAGTACTTC
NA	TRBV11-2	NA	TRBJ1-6	CASSSGAYNSPLHF	TGTGCCAGCAGCTCGGGGGCCTATAATTCACCCCTCCACTTT
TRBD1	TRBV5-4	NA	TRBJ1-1	CASSLRQGEREAFF	TGTGCCAGCAGCTTGCGACAGGGGGAGAGGGAAGCTTTCTTT
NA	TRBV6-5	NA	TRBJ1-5	CASSPLGPFRQPQHF	TGTGCCAGCAGTCCGTTGGGGCCTTTCAGGCAGCCCCAGCATTTT
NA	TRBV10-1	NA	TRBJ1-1	CASKDSKEAFF	TGCGCCAGCAAGGACAGTAAGGAAGCTTTCTTT
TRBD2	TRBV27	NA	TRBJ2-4	CASSVSGGAGKNIQYF	TGTGCCAGCAGTGTAAGCGGGGGGGCCGGCAAAAACATTCAGTACTTC
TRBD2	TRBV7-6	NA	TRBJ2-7	CASSLVGGSSYEQYF	TGTGCCAGCAGCTTAGTCGGGGGGAGCTCCTACGAGCAGTACTTC
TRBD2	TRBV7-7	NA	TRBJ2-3	CASSPGTSPRTDTQYF	TGTGCTAGCAGTCCCGGGACTAGCCCCCGCACAGATACGCAGTATTTT
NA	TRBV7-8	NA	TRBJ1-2	CASSSLGQVYGYTF	TGTGCCAGCAGCTCCCTAGGACAAGTCTATGGCTACACCTTC
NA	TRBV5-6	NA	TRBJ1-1	CASSFGTSEAFF	TGTGCCAGCAGCTTCGGGACTAGTGAAGCTTTCTTT
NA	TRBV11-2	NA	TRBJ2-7	CASRPATSSGYF	TGTGCCAGCAGACCCGCCACCAGTAGCGGGTACTTC
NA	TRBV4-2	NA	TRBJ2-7	CASSSGRRGYEQYF	TGTGCCAGCAGCTCAGGCCGTAGGGGGTACGAGCAGTACTTC
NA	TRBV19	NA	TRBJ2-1	CASSNQGFGEQFF	TGTGCCAGTAGTAATCAGGGCTTTGGTGAGCAGTTCTTC
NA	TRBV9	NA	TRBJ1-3	CASSVGESSGNTIYF	TGTGCCAGCAGCGTAGGGGAGAGCTCTGGAAACACCATATATTTT
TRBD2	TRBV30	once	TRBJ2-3	CAWDTSGGLYTQYF	TGTGCCTGGGATACTAGCGGGGGTTTGTATACGCAGTATTTT
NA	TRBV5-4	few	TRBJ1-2	CASSLPGNYGYTF	TGTGCCAGCAGCTTGCCCGGGAACTATGGCTACACCTTC
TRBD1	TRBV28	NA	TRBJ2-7	CASSGVGTDNYEQYF	TGTGCCAGCAGCGGCGTCGGGACAGATAACTACGAGCAGTACTTC
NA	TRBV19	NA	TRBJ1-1	CASSIPTGGLTEAFF	TGTGCCAGTAGTATACCCACCGGGGGGCTCACTGAAGCTTTCTTT
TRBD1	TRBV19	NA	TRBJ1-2	CASRQTGGPNYGYTF	TGTGCCAGTAGGCAAACAGGGGGCCCTAACTATGGCTACACCTTC
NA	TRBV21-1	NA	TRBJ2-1	CASSSDSSCGYNEQFF	TGTGCCAGCAGCAGCGATAGCTCCTGTGGCTACAATGAGCAGTTCTTC
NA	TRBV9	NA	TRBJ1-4	CASSAYSATNEKLFF	TGTGCCAGCAGCGCATACAGTGCAACTAATGAAAAACTGTTTTTT
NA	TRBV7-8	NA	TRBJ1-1	CASSLNRDSPSSMAEAFF	TGTGCCAGCAGCTTAAATCGGGACTCGCCATCGTCGATGGCTGAAGCTTTCTTT
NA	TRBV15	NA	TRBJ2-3	CATGEFTDTQYF	TGTGCCACCGGGGAGTTCACAGATACGCAGTATTTT
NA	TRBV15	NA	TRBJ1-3	CATSGLKTFPGNTIYF	TGTGCCACCAGCGGTCTCAAGACTTTTCCTGGAAACACCATATATTTT